These 3 T cell receptor beta chains were all obtained from the same sample, sequenced in a study of OX40 agonist ivuxolimab in advanced cancers. Sequencing was performed with immunoSEQ multiplex PCR; in TCRdb, only in-frame clones are kept and a portion is missing. This sample has over 85,000 clones; about nine tenths occur once, and the top ten carry 0.25% to 0.3%. Source: CD4+ or CD8+ T cells sorted from blood, taken in a trial of the OX40 agonist ivuxolimab. The receptors here all came from an adult with an advanced solid tumor such as melanoma, head and neck, liver or kidney cancer.

The rearrangement uses TRBV7-2 and TRBJ1-1, with D tentatively TRBD1 (5 bases). V shed 1 base and J shed 6 bases, with 15 bases lying between them. Germline loops: CDR1 SGHTA, CDR2 FQGNSA. The CDR3 is 15 amino acids. CDR3 residues: CASSLVRGPRAEAFF. The CDR3 nucleotides read TGTGCCAGCAGCTTAGTGCGGGGTCCCAGGGCTGAAGCTTTCTTT.

The chain combines TRBV28 with TRBJ1-1, with a possible D match to TRBD1 (5 bases). This CDR3 is 12 amino acids long. Germline CDR1 is MDHEN and CDR2 is SYDVKM. V gave up 2 bases and J gave up 11 bases, with 12 bases separating them. This CDR3 reads CASSLGRDYAFF. The CDR3, as DNA: TGTGCCAGCAGTTTAGGCAGGGACTACGCTTTCTTT.

The rearrangement uses TRBV5-5 and TRBJ2-1; the D is unclear. There are 15 residues in the CDR3. With 1 base removed from V and 0 bases from J, the gap between germline ends came to 8 bases. Germline values: CDR1 SGHKS, CDR2 YYEKEE (reference sequence). The CDR3 reads CASSLMASSYNEQFF. The CDR3 region has the DNA TGTGCCAGCAGCTTGATGGCGAGCTCCTACAATGAGCAGTTCTTC. Variable domain in full (rest from reference TRBV5-5 and TRBJ2-1): DAGVTQSPTHLIKTRGQQVTLRCSPISGHKSVSWYQQVLGQGPQFIFQYYEKEERGRGNFPDRFSARQFPNYSSELNVNALLLGDSALYLCASSLMASSYNEQFFGPGTRLTVL.